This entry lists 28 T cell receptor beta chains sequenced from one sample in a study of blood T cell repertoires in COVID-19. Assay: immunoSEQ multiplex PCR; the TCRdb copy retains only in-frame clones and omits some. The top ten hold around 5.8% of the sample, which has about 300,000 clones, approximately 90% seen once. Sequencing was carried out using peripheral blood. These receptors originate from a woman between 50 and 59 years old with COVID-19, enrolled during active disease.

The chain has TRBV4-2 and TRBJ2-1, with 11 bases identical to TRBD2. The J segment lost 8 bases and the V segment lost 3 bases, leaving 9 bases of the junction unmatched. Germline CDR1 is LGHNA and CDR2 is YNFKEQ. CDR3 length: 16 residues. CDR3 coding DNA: TGTGCCAGCAGCCAGGGACTAGCGGCCGAGAGCTATGAGCAGTTCTTC. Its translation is CASSQGLAAESYEQFF.

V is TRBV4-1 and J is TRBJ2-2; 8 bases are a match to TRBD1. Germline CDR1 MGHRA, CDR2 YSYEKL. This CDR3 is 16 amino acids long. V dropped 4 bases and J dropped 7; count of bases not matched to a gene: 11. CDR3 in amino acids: CASSPTFGQGSGELFF. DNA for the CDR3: TGCGCCAGCAGCCCGACATTTGGACAGGGCAGCGGGGAGCTGTTTTTT.

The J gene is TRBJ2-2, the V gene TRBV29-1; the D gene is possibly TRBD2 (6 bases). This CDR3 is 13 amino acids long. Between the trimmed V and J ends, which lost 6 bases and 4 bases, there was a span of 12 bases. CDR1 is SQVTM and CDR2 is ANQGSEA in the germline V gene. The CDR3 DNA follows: TGCAGCGTCGAAATAGCGGTCACCGGGGAGCTGTTTTTT. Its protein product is CSVEIAVTGELFF.

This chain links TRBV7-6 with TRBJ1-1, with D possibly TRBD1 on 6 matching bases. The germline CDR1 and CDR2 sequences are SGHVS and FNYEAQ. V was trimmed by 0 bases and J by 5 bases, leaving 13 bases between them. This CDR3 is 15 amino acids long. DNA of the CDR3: TGTGCCAGCAGCTTAGCGCGGGGGCATGGAACTGAAGCTTTCTTT. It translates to CASSLARGHGTEAFF.

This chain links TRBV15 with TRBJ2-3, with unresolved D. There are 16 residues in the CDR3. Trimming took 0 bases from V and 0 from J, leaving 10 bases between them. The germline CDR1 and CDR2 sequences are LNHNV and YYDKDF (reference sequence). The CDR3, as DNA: TGTGCCACCAGCAGAGATGGTCAGACTAGCACAGATACGCAGTATTTT. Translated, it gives CATSRDGQTSTDTQYF.

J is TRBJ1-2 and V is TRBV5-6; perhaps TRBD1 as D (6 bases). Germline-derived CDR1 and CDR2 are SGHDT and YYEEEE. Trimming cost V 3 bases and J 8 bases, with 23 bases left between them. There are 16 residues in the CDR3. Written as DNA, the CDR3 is TGTGCCAGCAGCTCCCGACAGGTGGTGCCTCTGGTGGGCTACACCTTC. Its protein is CASSSRQVVPLVGYTF.

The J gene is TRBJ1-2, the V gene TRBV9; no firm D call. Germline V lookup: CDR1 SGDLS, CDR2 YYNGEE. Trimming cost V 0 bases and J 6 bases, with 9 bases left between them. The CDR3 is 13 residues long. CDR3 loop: CASSVEEGHGYTF. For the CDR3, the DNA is TGTGCCAGCAGCGTAGAGGAGGGTCATGGCTACACCTTC.

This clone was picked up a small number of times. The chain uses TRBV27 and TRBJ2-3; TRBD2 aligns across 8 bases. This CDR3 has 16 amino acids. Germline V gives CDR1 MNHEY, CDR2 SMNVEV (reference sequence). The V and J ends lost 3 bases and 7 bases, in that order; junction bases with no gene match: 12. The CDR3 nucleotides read TGTGCCAGCAGTTTGACACGGGGGGGATTTGCGAATACGCAGTATTTT. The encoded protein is CASSLTRGGFANTQYF.

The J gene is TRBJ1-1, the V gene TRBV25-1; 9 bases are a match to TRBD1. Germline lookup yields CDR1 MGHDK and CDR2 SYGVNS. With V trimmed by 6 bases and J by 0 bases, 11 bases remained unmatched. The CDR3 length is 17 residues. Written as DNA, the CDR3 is TGTGCCAGCAGGGGGGCCGGGACAGGGAGAATGAACACTGAAGCTTTCTTT. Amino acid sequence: CASRGAGTGRMNTEAFF.

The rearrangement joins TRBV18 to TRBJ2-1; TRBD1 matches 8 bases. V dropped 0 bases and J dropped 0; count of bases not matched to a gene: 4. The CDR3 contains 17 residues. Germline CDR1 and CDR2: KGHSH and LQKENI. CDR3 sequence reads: CASSPPVTGGSYNEQFF. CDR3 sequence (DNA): TGTGCCAGCTCACCACCGGTCACAGGGGGCTCCTACAATGAGCAGTTCTTC.

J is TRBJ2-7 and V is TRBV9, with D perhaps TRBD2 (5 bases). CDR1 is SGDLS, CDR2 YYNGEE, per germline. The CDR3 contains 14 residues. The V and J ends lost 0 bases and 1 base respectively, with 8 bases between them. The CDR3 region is CASSVDTSSYEQYF. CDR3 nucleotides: TGTGCCAGCAGCGTAGATACTAGTTCCTACGAGCAGTACTTC. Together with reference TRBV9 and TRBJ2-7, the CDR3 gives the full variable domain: DSGVTQTPKHLITATGQRVTLRCSPRSGDLSVYWYQQSLDQGLQFLIQYYNGEERAKGNILERFSAQQFPDLHSELNLSSLELGDSALYFCASSVDTSSYEQYFGPGTRLTVT.

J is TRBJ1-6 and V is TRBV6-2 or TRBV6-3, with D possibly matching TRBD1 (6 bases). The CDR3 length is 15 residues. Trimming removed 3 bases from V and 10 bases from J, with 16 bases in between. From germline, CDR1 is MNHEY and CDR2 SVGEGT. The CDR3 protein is CASSYTQGKTSPLHF. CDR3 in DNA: TGTGCCAGCAGTTATACACAGGGAAAGACCTCACCCCTCCACTTT.

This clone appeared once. The CDR3 loop reads CASSQRSGGTNEKLFF. CDR3 sequence (DNA): TGTGCCAGCAGCCAGCGTTCAGGGGGCACTAATGAAAAACTGTTTTTT. The V gene is TRBV3-1 (or the pseudogene TRBV3-2), the J gene TRBJ1-4, with 8 bases matching TRBD1. With V trimmed by 3 bases and J by 2 bases, 5 bases remained unmatched. The CDR3 sequence is 16 residues long. The V gene's germline CDR1 is LGHDT and CDR2 YNNKEL (reference sequence).

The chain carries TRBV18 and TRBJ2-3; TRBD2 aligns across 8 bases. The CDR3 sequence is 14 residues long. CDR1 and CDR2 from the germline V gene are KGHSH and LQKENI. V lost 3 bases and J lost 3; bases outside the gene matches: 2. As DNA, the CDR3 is TGTGCCAGCTCACCCAAGCGGGAGACAGATACGCAGTATTTT. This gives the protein CASSPKRETDTQYF.

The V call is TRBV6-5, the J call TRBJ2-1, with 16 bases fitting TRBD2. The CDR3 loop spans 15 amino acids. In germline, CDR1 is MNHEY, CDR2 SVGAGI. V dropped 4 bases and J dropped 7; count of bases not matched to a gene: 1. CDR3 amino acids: CASSSGLAGGNEQFF. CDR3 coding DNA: TGTGCCAGCAGTTCGGGACTAGCGGGAGGGAATGAGCAGTTCTTC.

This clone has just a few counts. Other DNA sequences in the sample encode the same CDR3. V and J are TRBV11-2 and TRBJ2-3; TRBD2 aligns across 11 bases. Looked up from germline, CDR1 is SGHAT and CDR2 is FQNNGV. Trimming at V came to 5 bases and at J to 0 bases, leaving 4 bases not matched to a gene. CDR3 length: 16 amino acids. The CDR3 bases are TGTGCCAGCAGCCTTGGGACTAGCGGAAGCACAGATACGCAGTATTTT. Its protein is CASSLGTSGSTDTQYF.

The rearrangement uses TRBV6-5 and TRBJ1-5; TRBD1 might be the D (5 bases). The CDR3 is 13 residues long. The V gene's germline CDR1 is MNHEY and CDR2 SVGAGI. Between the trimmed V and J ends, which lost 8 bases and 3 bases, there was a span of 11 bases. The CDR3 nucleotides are TGTGCCAGCGCAGACAGATACAATCAGCCCCAGCATTTT. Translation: CASADRYNQPQHF.

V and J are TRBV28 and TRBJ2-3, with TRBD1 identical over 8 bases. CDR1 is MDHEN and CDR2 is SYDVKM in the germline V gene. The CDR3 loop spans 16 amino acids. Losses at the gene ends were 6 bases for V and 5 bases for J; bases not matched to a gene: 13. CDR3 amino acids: CASSQTGVRSIDTQYF. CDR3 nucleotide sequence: TGTGCCAGCAGCCAGACAGGGGTGCGGAGTATAGATACGCAGTATTTT.

The CDR3 bases are TGTGCCAGCAGCTTAGCAGGGACAGGGGCATACGAGCAGTACTTC. Its translation is CASSLAGTGAYEQYF. The chain has TRBV13 and TRBJ2-7; 10 nucleotides match TRBD1. V lost 1 base to trimming and J lost 4 bases; unmatched junction nucleotides: 4. CDR3 size: 15 residues. Germline assignment: CDR1 PRHDT and CDR2 FYEKMQ (reference sequence).

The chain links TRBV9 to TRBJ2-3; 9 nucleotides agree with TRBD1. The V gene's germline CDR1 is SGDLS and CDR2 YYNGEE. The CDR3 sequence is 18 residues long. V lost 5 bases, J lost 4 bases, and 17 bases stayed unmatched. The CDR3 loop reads CASRARRPERTGADTQYF. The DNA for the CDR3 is TGTGCCAGCAGAGCGAGAAGGCCGGAGCGGACAGGGGCAGATACGCAGTATTTT.

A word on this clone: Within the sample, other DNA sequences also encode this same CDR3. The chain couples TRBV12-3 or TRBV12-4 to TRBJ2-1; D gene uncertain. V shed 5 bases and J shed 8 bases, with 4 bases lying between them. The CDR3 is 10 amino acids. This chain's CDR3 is CASSRDEQFF. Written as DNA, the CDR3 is TGTGCCAGCAGTCGGGATGAGCAGTTCTTC.

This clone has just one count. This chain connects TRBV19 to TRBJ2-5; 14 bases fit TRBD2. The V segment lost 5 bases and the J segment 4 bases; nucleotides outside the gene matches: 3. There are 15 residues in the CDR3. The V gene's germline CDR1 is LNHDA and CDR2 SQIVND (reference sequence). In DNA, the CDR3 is TGTGCCAGTAGTGGCGGACTAGCGGGAGGAGAGACCCAGTACTTC. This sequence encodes CASSGGLAGGETQYF. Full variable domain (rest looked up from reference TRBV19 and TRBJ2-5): DGGITQSPKYLFRKEGQNVTLSCEQNLNHDAMYWYRQDPGQGLRLIYYSQIVNDFQKGDIAEGYSVSREKKESFPLTVTSAQKNPTAFYLCASSGGLAGGETQYFGPGTRLLVL.

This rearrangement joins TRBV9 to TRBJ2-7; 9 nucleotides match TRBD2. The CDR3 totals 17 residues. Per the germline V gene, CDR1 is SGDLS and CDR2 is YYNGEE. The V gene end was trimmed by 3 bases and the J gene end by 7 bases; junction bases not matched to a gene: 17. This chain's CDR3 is CASSDNPAISGRGEQYF. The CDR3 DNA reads TGTGCCAGCAGCGACAACCCGGCTATTAGCGGGAGAGGGGAGCAGTACTTC. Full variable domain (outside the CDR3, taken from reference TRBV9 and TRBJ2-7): DSGVTQTPKHLITATGQRVTLRCSPRSGDLSVYWYQQSLDQGLQFLIQYYNGEERAKGNILERFSAQQFPDLHSELNLSSLELGDSALYFCASSDNPAISGRGEQYFGPGTRLTVT.

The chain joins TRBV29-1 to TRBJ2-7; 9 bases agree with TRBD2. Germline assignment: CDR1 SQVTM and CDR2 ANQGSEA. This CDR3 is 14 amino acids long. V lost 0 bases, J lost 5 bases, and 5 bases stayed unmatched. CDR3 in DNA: TGCAGCGTTGAAGATGAAGCGGGAGGCCACGAGCAGTACTTC. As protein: CSVEDEAGGHEQYF.

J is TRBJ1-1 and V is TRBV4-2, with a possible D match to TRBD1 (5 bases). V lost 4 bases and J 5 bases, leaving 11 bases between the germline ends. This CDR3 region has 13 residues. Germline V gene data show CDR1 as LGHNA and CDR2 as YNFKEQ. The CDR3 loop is CASSRTRDTEAFF. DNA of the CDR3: TGTGCCAGCAGCCGAACCAGGGATACTGAAGCTTTCTTT.

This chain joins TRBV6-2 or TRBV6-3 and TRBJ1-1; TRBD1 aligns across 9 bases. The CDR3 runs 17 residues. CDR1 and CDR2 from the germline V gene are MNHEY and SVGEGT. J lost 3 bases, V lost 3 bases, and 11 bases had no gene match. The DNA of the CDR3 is TGTGCCAGCAGTTATGATTACAGGGGGCGCGTAGACACTGAAGCTTTCTTT. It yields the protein CASSYDYRGRVDTEAFF.

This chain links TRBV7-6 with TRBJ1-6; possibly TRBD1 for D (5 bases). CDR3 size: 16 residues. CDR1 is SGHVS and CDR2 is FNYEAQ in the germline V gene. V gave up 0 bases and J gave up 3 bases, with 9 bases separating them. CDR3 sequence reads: CASSLASQGYNSPLHF. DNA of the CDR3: TGTGCCAGCAGCTTAGCGTCCCAGGGCTATAATTCACCCCTCCACTTT.

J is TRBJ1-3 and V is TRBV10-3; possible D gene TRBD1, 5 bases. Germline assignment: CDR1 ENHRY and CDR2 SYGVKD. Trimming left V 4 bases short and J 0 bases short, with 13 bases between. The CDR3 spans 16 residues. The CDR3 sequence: CAISAGFPDSGNTIYF. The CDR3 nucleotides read TGTGCCATCAGTGCAGGGTTCCCTGACTCTGGAAACACCATATATTTT.